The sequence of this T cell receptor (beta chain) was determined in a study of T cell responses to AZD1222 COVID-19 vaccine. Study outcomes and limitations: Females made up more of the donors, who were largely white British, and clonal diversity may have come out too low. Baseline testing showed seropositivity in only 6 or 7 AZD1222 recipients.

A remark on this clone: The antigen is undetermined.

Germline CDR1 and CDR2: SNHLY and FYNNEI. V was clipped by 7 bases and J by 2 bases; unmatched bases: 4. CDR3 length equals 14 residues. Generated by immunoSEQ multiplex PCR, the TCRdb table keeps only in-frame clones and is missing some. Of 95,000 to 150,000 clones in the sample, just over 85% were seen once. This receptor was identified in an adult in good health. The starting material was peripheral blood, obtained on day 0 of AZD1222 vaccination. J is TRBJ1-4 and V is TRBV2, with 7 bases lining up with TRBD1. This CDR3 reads CASKQGGTNEKLFF. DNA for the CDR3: TGTGCCAGCAAGCAGGGGGGGACTAATGAAAAACTGTTTTTT.